This T cell receptor beta chain was captured in a study of T cells in Graves' hyperthyroidism and ophthalmopathy. Broader study findings: Separating ophthalmopathy from stable hyperthyroidism was achieved by a 13 V-J model.

The CDR3 covers 14 residues. Trimming cost V 0 bases and J 10 bases, with 16 bases left between them. Per germline, CDR1 MGHRA and CDR2 YSYEKL. Diagnosing involved the use of clinical symptoms, serum thyroxine and TRAb, thyroid ultrasound and orbital computed tomography. What was amplified from RNA transcripts were TCR beta CDR3 regions. The HTBI primer set drove a first-round RT-PCR of the TCR CDR3. A single record per CDR3 protein comes from TCRdb applying MiXCR to the multiplex PCR reads. The table lists around 610,000 distinct CDR3 sequences, roughly 15% of them singletons. This clonotype was found a few times. No antigen is known for it.

The chain is built from TRBV4-1 and TRBJ2-7; tentative D call: TRBD2 (6 bases). Sequencing was done on a sample of blood. This sequence originates from a woman aged 40-49 years with Graves' ophthalmopathy. CDR3 in amino acids: CASSQDLRGALQYF. CDR3 in DNA: TGCGCCAGCAGCCAAGATCTGCGCGGGGCCCTCCAGTACTTC.